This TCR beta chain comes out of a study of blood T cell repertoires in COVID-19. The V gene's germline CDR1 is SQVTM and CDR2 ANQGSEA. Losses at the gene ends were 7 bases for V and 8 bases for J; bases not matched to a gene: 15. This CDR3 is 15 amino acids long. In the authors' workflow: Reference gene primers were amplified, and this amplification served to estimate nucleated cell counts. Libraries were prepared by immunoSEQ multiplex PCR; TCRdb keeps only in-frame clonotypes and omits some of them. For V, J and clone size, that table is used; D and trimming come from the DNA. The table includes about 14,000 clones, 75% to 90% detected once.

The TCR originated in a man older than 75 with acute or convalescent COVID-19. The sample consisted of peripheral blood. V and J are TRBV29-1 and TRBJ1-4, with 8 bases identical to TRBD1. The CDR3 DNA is TGCAGCGCTAGATACCGGACAGGGAGGGACGAAAAACTGTTTTTT. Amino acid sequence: CSARYRTGRDEKLFF.